A single sample gave rise to the 16 T cell receptor beta chains below, sequenced in a study of monozygotic twins with inflammatory bowel disease. One entry per CDR3 protein, without DNA, is what TCRdb gives after re-calling the 5' RACE reads. This sample's table has a few hundred thousand distinct CDR3 sequences. The sequenced sample was blood. The receptor set was obtained from a human donor with ulcerative colitis or Crohn's disease, or a healthy co-twin of an affected twin (not recorded which).

The V call is TRBV10-3, the J call TRBJ2-2; the D call from TCRdb, TRBD2, cannot be confirmed without DNA. The germline CDR1 and CDR2 sequences are ENHRY and SYGVKD. This CDR3 contains 17 residues. The CDR3 reads CAIRETSGGPNTGELFF.

The chain joins TRBV20-1 to TRBJ1-1; the D call of TRBD1 rests on TCRdb alone, since no DNA is present to check it. In germline, CDR1 is DFQATT, CDR2 SNEGSKA (reference sequence). This CDR3 region has 13 residues. This CDR3 reads CSASRVGNTEAFF.

CDR3 in amino acids: CASSVVGTGDGYTF. The chain combines TRBV9 with TRBJ1-2; the TRBD1 assignment by TCRdb is unverifiable without DNA. The CDR3 covers 14 residues. Germline V gene sequence: CDR1 SGDLS, CDR2 YYNGEE.

The CDR3 here is CASSVASSGHTDTQYF. The chain has TRBV9 and TRBJ2-3; TCRdb's assignment of TRBD2 cannot be checked, as there is no DNA. Per the germline V gene, CDR1 is SGDLS and CDR2 is YYNGEE. This CDR3 is 16 amino acids long. Supplemented by reference TRBV9 and TRBJ2-3, the full variable domain reads DSGVTQTPKHLITATGQRVTLRCSPRSGDLSVYWYQQSLDQGLQFLIQYYNGEERAKGNILERFSAQQFPDLHSELNLSSLELGDSALYFCASSVASSGHTDTQYFGPGTRLTVL.

The rearrangement links TRBV29-1 to TRBJ1-3; there is no DNA to check the TCRdb D call of TRBD1. The CDR3 consists of 14 residues. Germline V CDR1 and CDR2: SQVTM, ANQGSEA. This CDR3 is CSVAGLSAGNTIYF.

The J gene is TRBJ1-2, the V gene TRBV7-9; TCRdb reports TRBD1, a call that lacks DNA to check it against. CDR3 size: 17 residues. Germline loops: CDR1 SEHNR, CDR2 FQNEAQ (reference sequence). This CDR3 reads CASSLGGGADSSYGYTF.

The V gene is TRBV6-1, the J gene TRBJ2-3; checking the TCRdb D call of TRBD2 is not possible without DNA. This CDR3 comprises 15 residues. Germline loops: CDR1 MNHNS, CDR2 SASEGT. The CDR3 is CASSRTSSSPGTQYF.

The chain links TRBV29-1 to TRBJ2-3; TCRdb outputs TRBD1, but without DNA this stays unchecked. CDR3 length: 16 amino acids. Germline V lookup: CDR1 SQVTM, CDR2 ANQGSEA. This CDR3 reads CSVAKPQGGLTDTQYF.

This rearrangement joins TRBV6-1 to TRBJ1-5. The CDR3 has 17 amino acids. From germline, CDR1 is MNHNS and CDR2 SASEGT. The CDR3 is CASMSQIFGQGTQPQHF.

The rearrangement links TRBV7-2 to TRBJ2-1; TCRdb returns TRBD1, unconfirmable since there is no DNA. From germline, CDR1 is SGHTA and CDR2 FQGNSA. The CDR3 sequence is 13 residues long. The CDR3 is CASTFRVSNEQFF.

The CDR3 sequence is CASSLVPDRGYEQFF. The chain employs TRBV7-9 and TRBJ2-1; the D gene TCRdb calls, TRBD1, cannot be checked with no DNA. Germline CDR1 is SEHNR and CDR2 is FQNEAQ (reference sequence). CDR3 length equals 15 residues. Using reference TRBV7-9 and TRBJ2-1 for the parts outside the CDR3, the full variable domain is DTGVSQNPRHKITKRGQNVTFRCDPISEHNRLYWYRQTLGQGPEFLTYFQNEAQLEKSRLLSDRFSAERPKGSFSTLEIQRTEQGDSAMYLCASSLVPDRGYEQFFGPGTRLTVL.

This chain's CDR3 is CASSEYRRTGLQETQYF. V gene TRBV25-1 combines with J gene TRBJ2-5; the D call from TCRdb, TRBD1, cannot be confirmed without DNA. The V gene's germline CDR1 is MGHDK and CDR2 SYGVNS. CDR3 length: 17 amino acids.

The CDR3 loop reads CASTPGTVIAGTEAFF. The V gene is TRBV19, the J gene TRBJ1-1; TCRdb gives TRBD1 as the D gene, but with no DNA this cannot be confirmed. Germline V gene data show CDR1 as LNHDA and CDR2 as SQIVND (reference sequence). This CDR3 contains 16 residues.

V gene TRBV10-3 combines with J gene TRBJ2-3; there is no DNA to check the TCRdb D call of TRBD2. Germline V gene data show CDR1 as ENHRY and CDR2 as SYGVKD. This CDR3 is 15 amino acids long. CDR3: CAISEWLADTDTQYF.

V usage is TRBV10-3 and J usage is TRBJ2-2; checking the TCRdb D call of TRBD1 is not possible without DNA. Germline values: CDR1 ENHRY, CDR2 SYGVKD. This CDR3 comprises 14 residues. The CDR3 reads CATQGQANTGELFF.

This rearrangement joins TRBV6-1 to TRBJ2-7; TCRdb indicates TRBD1, and absent DNA this call remains unverified. Germline CDR1 reads MNHNS; CDR2 reads SASEGT. The CDR3 extends over 14 amino acids. The CDR3: CATDQGAPMDEQYF.